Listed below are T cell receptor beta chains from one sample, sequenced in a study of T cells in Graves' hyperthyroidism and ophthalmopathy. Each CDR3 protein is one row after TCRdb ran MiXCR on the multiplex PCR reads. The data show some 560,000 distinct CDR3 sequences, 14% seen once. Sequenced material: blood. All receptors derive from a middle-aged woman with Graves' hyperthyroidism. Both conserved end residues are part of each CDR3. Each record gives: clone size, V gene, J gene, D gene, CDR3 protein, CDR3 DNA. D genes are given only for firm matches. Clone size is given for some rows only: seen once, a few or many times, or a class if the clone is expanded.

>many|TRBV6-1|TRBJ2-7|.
CAVQQQGVSYEQYF
TGTGCCGTACAGCAACAGGGAGTCTCCTACGAGCAGTACTTC
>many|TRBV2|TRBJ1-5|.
CASSGHLSNQPQHF
TGTGCCAGCAGTGGACATTTGAGCAATCAGCCCCAGCATTTT
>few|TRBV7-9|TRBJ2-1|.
CASRGVRDNADYNEQFF
TGTGCCAGCAGGGGGGTCAGGGACAACGCGGACTACAATGAGCAGTTCTTC
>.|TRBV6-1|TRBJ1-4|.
CASSIDRLTTNEKLFF
TGTGCCAGCAGCATCGACAGGCTTACAACTAATGAAAAACTGTTTTTT
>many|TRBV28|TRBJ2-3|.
CASSLLGKSDTQYF
TGTGCCAGCAGTTTACTGGGGAAGTCAGATACGCAGTATTTT
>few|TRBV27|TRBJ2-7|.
CASSDSPSSYEQYF
TGTGCCAGCAGTGACAGCCCAAGCTCCTACGAGCAGTACTTC
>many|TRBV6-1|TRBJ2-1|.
CASILFGVSRYNEQFF
TGTGCCAGCATTCTATTTGGGGTATCTCGATACAATGAGCAGTTCTTC
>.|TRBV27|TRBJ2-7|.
CASSSTGREQYF
TGTGCCAGCAGTTCGACGGGGCGCGAGCAGTACTTC
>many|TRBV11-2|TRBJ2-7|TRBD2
CASSLDQASGRIEQYF
TGTGCCAGCAGCTTAGATCAGGCTAGCGGGAGGATCGAGCAGTACTTC
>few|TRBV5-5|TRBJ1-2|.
CASSMGGDYGYTF
TGTGCCAGCAGCATGGGAGGGGACTATGGCTACACCTTC
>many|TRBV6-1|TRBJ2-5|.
CASSENRDVETQYF
TGTGCCAGCAGTGAGAACAGGGATGTAGAGACCCAGTACTTC
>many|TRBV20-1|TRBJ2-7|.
CSATDRSYEQYF
TGCAGTGCTACTGACAGGTCCTACGAGCAGTACTTC
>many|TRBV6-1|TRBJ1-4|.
CASSTTGAREKLFF
TGTGCCAGCTCCACAACGGGGGCGCGCGAAAAACTGTTTTTT
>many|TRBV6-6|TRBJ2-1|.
CASSYSSHLGVNEQFF
TGTGCCAGCAGTTACTCGTCACACCTGGGGGTCAATGAGCAGTTCTTC
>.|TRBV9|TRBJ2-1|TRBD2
CASSVVGSGRSKKSYNEQFF
TGTGCCAGCAGCGTAGTGGGTAGCGGGAGGTCTAAAAAATCCTACAATGAGCAGTTCTTC
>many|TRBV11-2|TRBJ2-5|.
CASSLGGLPGQETQYF
TGTGCCAGCAGCCTCGGAGGTCTTCCAGGTCAAGAGACCCAGTACTTC
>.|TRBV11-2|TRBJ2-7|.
CASSFYICSARRDRDYEQYF
.
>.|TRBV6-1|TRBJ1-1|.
CASRKRGGGTEAFF
TGTGCCAGCAGGAAAAGGGGAGGTGGGACTGAAGCTTTCTTT
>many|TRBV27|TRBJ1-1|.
CASWTVNTEAFF
TGTGCCAGCTGGACGGTGAACACTGAAGCTTTCTTT
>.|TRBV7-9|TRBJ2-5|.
CASRRGMDRGETQYF
TGTGCCAGCAGACGTGGTATGGACAGAGGAGAGACCCAGTACTTC
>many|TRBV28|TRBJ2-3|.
CASSPQGRADTQYF
TGTGCCAGCAGTCCACAGGGTAGAGCAGATACGCAGTATTTT
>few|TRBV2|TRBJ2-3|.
CATSDPQGPMRDTQYF
TGTGCCACCAGTGATCCCCAGGGCCCCATGCGAGATACGCAGTATTTT
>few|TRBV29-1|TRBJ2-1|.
CSLQGGLESYNEQFF
TGCAGCTTACAAGGGGGACTGGAATCCTACAATGAGCAGTTCTTC
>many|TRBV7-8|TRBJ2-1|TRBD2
CASSLFGLASDEQFF
TGTGCCAGCAGCTTATTTGGACTAGCGTCGGATGAGCAGTTCTTC
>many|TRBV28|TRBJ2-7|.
CASSLGAMTYEQYF
TGTGCCAGCAGTTTGGGTGCGATGACCTACGAGCAGTACTTC
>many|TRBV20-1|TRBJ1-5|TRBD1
CSAYEGQARWGNQPQHF
TGCAGTGCTTACGAAGGACAGGCGAGATGGGGCAATCAGCCCCAGCATTTT
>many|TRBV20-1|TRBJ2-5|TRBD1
CSARVAGQGLQETQYF
TGCAGTGCTAGAGTTGCCGGACAGGGGTTGCAAGAGACCCAGTACTTC
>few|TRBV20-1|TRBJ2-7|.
CSARDSPLAFREQYF
TGCAGTGCTAGAGATTCCCCACTAGCATTTCGTGAGCAGTACTTC
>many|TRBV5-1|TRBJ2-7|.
CASMSDREQYF
TGCGCCAGCATGAGTGACCGGGAGCAGTACTTC
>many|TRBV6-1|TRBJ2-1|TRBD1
CASSGGQGAYNEQFF
TGTGCCAGCAGCGGCGGACAGGGGGCCTACAATGAGCAGTTCTTC
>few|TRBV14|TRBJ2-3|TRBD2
CASSQEGGLVSDTQYF
TGTGCCAGCAGCCAAGAAGGCGGACTAGTCTCAGATACGCAGTATTTT
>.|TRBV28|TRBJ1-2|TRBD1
CASSLKVTGGYGDGGYTF
TGTGCCAGCAGCCTTAAGGTCACAGGGGGCTATGGTGATGGTGGCTACACCTTC
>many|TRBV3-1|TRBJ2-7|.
CASSRDSLNYEQYF
TGTGCCAGCAGCAGGGACTCGCTCAACTACGAGCAGTACTTC
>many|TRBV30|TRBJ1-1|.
CAWARTFISEAFF
TGTGCCTGGGCTAGGACGTTTATTTCTGAAGCTTTCTTT
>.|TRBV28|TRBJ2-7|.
CASRDTGSYEQYF
TGTGCCAGCCGGGACACGGGCTCCTACGAGCAGTACTTC
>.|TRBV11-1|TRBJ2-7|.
CASSLRFSVTYEQYF
TGTGCCAGCAGCTTACGGTTTTCGGTCACCTACGAGCAGTACTTC